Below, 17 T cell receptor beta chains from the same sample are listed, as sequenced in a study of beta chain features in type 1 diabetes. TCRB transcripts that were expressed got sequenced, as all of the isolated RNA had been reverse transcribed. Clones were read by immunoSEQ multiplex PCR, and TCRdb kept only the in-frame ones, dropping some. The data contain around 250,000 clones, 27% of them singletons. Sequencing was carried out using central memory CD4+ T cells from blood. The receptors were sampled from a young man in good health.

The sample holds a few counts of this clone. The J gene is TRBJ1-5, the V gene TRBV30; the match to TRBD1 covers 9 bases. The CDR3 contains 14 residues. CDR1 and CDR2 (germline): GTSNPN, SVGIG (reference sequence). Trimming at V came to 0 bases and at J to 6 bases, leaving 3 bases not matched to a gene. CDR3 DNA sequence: TGTGCCTGGAGTGTAACAGGGGGCAGTCAGCCCCAGCATTTT. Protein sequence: CAWSVTGGSQPQHF.

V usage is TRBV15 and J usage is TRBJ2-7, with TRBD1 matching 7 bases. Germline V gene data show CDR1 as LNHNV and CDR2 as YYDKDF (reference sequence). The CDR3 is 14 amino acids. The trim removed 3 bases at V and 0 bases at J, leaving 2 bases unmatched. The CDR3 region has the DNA TGTGCCACCAGCAGGGACAGGAACTCCTACGAGCAGTACTTC. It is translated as CATSRDRNSYEQYF.

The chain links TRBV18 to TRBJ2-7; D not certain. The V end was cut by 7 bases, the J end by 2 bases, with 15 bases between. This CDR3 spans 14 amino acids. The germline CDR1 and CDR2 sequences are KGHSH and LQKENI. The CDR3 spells CASFPYKVTYEQYF. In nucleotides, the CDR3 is TGTGCCAGCTTTCCTTACAAGGTAACCTACGAGCAGTACTTC.

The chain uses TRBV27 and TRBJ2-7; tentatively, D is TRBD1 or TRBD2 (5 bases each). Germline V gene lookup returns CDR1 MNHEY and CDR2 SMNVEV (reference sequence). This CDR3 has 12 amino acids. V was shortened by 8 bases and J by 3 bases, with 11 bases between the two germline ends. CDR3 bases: TGTGCCAGCCGGGACGTTTACTACGAGCAGTACTTC. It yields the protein CASRDVYYEQYF.

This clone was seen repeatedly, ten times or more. CDR3 region: CASKLMTEAFF. The DNA for the CDR3 is TGTGCCAGCAAACTAATGACTGAAGCTTTCTTT. The chain recombines TRBV11-2 with TRBJ1-1; D unclear. V was pared by 7 bases and J by 5 bases, with 8 bases between. The germline V gene encodes CDR1 SGHAT and CDR2 FQNNGV. The CDR3 totals 11 residues. The whole variable domain, filled in from reference TRBV11-2 and TRBJ1-1, reads EAGVAQSPRYKIIEKRQSVAFWCNPISGHATLYWYQQILGQGPKLLIQFQNNGVVDDSQLPKDRFSAERLKGVDSTLKIQPAKLEDSAVYLCASKLMTEAFFGQGTRLTVV.

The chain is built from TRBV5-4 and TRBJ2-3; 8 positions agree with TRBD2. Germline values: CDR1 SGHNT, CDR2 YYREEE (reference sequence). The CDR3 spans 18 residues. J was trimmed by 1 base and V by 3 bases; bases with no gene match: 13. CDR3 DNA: TGTGCCAGCAGCTCCTCCAATCGGGAGGGCGGGGGCACAGATACGCAGTATTTT. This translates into CASSSSNREGGGTDTQYF.

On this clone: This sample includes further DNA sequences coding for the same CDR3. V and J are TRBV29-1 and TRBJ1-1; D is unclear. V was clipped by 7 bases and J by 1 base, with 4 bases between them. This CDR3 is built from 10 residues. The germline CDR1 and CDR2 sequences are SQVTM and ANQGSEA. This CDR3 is CSAQNTEAFF. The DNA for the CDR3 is TGCAGCGCCCAGAACACTGAAGCTTTCTTT.

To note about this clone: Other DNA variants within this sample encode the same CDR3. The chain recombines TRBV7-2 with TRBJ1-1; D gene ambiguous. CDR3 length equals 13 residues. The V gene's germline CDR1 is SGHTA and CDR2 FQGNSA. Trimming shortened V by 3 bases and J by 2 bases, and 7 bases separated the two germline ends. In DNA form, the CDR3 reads TGTGCCAGCAGCTTCGGACGCAACACTGAAGCTTTCTTT. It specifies CASSFGRNTEAFF.

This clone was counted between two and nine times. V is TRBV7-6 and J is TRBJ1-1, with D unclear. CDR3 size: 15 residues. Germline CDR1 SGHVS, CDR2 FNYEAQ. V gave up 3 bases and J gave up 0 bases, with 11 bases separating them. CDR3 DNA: TGTGCCAGCAGCTTCCGCGGCGGGGTGAACACTGAAGCTTTCTTT. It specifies CASSFRGGVNTEAFF.

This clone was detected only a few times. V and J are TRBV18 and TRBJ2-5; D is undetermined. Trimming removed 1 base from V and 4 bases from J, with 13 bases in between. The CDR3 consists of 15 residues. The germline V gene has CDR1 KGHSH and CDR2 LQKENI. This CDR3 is CASSPLRGPGETQYF. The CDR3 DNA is TGTGCCAGCTCACCACTACGAGGACCAGGAGAGACCCAGTACTTC.

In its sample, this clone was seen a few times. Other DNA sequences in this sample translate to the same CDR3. For the CDR3, the DNA is TGTGCCAGTAGTCTGGACAGGGGGAGCTATGGCTACACCTTC. Translating it yields CASSLDRGSYGYTF. This sequence joins TRBV19 and TRBJ1-2, with TRBD1 identical over 10 bases. The CDR3 consists of 14 residues. With V trimmed by 5 bases and J by 4 bases, 4 bases remained unmatched. The germline CDR1 and CDR2 sequences are LNHDA and SQIVND (reference sequence).

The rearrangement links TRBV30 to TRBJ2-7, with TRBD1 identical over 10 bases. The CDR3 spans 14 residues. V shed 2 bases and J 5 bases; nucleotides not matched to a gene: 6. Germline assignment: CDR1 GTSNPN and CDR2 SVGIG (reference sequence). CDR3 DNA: TGTGCCTGGAGTTCCGGGACAGGGGTAGACGAGCAGTACTTC. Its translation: CAWSSGTGVDEQYF.

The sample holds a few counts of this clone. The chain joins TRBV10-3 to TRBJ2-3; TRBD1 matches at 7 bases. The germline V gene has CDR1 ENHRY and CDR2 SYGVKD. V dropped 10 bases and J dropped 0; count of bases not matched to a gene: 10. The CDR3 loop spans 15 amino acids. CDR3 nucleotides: TGTGCCAGCGCACCGGGACAGAAAAGCACAGATACGCAGTATTTT. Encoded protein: CASAPGQKSTDTQYF.

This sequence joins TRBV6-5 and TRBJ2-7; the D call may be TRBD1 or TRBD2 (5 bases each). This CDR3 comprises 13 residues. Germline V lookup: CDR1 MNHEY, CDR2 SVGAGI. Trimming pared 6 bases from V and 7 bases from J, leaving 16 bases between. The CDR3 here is CASRRDRPGEQYF. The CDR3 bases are TGTGCCAGCAGAAGGGACCGCCCGGGGGAGCAGTACTTC.

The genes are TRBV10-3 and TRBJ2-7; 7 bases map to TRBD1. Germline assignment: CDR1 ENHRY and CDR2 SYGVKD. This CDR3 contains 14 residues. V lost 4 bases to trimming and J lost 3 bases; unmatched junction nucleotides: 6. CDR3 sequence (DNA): TGTGCCATCAGTGCGGGACAGAAAATCTACGAGCAGTACTTC. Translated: CAISAGQKIYEQYF.

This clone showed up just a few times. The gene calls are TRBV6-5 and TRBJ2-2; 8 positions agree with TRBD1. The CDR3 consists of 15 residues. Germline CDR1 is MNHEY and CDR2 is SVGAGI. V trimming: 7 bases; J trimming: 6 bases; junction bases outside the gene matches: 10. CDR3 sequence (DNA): TGTGCCAGCACCGACGGACAGGGTCTGGCCGGGGAGCTGTTTTTT. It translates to CASTDGQGLAGELFF.

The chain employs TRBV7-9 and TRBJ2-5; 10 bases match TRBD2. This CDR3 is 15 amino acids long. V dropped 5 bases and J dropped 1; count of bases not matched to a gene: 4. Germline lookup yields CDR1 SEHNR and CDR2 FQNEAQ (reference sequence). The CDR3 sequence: CASSLGLATQETQYF. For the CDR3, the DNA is TGTGCCAGCAGCCTGGGACTAGCGACCCAAGAGACCCAGTACTTC.